This T cell receptor (beta chain) was retrieved from a study of blood T cell repertoires in COVID-19. Background on the study: Italy, Spain and the United States were the sources of the convalescent and acute COVID-19 samples. Nucleic acid was either cDNA or gDNA, and it came from T cells, B-cell-depleted T cells, or PBMCs.

This clone showed up just a few times. Methods used by the authors: From reference gene primer amplification, estimates of nucleated cell counts were derived. The repertoire was sequenced with immunoSEQ multiplex PCR; TCRdb's copy has only in-frame clones and lacks some. The V and J calls and clone size come from that table; D and trimming were worked out from the DNA. The sample yields some 89,000 clones, over 60% seen once. V lost 0 bases, J lost 2 bases, and 5 bases lay in between. The CDR3 is 14 amino acids. CDR1 SEHNR and CDR2 FQNEAQ come from the germline V gene (reference sequence). The source of this sequence is a man in his sixties or seventies with acute or convalescent COVID-19. The chain employs TRBV7-9 and TRBJ1-3; D unresolved. The source material was peripheral blood. The CDR3 DNA follows: TGTGCCAGCAGCTTAGCGGAGGCTGGAAACACCATATATTTT. This gives the protein CASSLAEAGNTIYF. Looking up the rest from reference TRBV7-9 and TRBJ1-3 gives the full variable domain: DTGVSQNPRHKITKRGQNVTFRCDPISEHNRLYWYRQTLGQGPEFLTYFQNEAQLEKSRLLSDRFSAERPKGSFSTLEIQRTEQGDSAMYLCASSLAEAGNTIYFGEGSWLTVV.